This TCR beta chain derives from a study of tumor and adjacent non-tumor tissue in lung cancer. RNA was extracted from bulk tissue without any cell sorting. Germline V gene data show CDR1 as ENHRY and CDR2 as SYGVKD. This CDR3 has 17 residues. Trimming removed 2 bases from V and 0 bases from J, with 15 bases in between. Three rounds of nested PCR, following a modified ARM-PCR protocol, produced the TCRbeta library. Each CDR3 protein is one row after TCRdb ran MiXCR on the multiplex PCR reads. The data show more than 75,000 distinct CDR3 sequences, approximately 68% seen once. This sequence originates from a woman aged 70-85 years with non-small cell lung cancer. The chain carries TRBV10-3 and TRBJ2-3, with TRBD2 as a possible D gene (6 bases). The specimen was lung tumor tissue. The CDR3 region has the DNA TGTGCCATCAGTGAGCCCCCGACTAGTGGTAGCACAGATACGCAGTATTTT. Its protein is CAISEPPTSGSTDTQYF.